A selection of T cell receptor beta chains follows, all from one sample in a study of cytomegalovirus exposure and HLA in healthy donors. The table came from immunoSEQ multiplex PCR; TCRdb's copy has only in-frame clones and leaves some out. The table lists 150,000 to 200,000 clones, roughly 86% of them singletons. Sequencing input: PBMCs. The receptors derive from a woman between 18 and 29 years old in good health and CMV-seronegative. CDR3s leave out the opening cysteine and the closing phenylalanine or tryptophan. The order of the fields is D gene, V gene, J gene, CDR3 protein. The D gene is left open where the match is weak.

D gene: NA
V gene: TRBV30
J gene: TRBJ1-4
CDR3 protein: AWSVESVRGNEKLF

D gene: NA
V gene: TRBV7-8
J gene: TRBJ2-3
CDR3 protein: ASVSGLRTDTQY

D gene: NA
V gene: TRBV30
J gene: TRBJ1-2
CDR3 protein: AWSYGTPNYGYT

D gene: NA
V gene: TRBV7-3
J gene: TRBJ2-5
CDR3 protein: ASSLTSLGETQY

D gene: NA
V gene: TRBV7-6
J gene: TRBJ1-3
CDR3 protein: ASSRTQGNTIY

D gene: TRBD1
V gene: TRBV7-9
J gene: TRBJ2-7
CDR3 protein: ASSEQGARVDEQY

D gene: NA
V gene: TRBV29-1
J gene: TRBJ2-1
CDR3 protein: SVVSGLEGLSSYNEQF

D gene: TRBD1
V gene: TRBV12-5
J gene: TRBJ1-4
CDR3 protein: ASGQSQGMDEKLF

D gene: TRBD1
V gene: TRBV6-5
J gene: TRBJ1-2
CDR3 protein: ASSYQGANYGYT

D gene: NA
V gene: TRBV7-9
J gene: TRBJ1-5
CDR3 protein: ASSLTWSQPQH

D gene: NA
V gene: TRBV5-1
J gene: TRBJ2-5
CDR3 protein: ASSLVPQETQY

D gene: TRBD1
V gene: TRBV5-1
J gene: TRBJ2-2
CDR3 protein: ASRTGVTGELF

D gene: NA
V gene: TRBV4-2
J gene: TRBJ1-5
CDR3 protein: ASSPGLAGGLRSNQPQH

D gene: TRBD1
V gene: TRBV5-1
J gene: TRBJ2-3
CDR3 protein: ASSLTGGITDTQY

D gene: NA
V gene: TRBV11-2
J gene: TRBJ1-2
CDR3 protein: ASSQNWGGENYGYT

D gene: TRBD1
V gene: TRBV5-8
J gene: TRBJ1-1
CDR3 protein: ASSRSVGTGGTEAF

D gene: NA
V gene: TRBV13
J gene: TRBJ1-1
CDR3 protein: ASSRTGRESPHTEAF

D gene: NA
V gene: TRBV15
J gene: TRBJ2-7
CDR3 protein: ATSRDRPYEQY

D gene: NA
V gene: TRBV10-3
J gene: TRBJ2-7
CDR3 protein: AISERSGPYEQY

D gene: TRBD1
V gene: TRBV5-1
J gene: TRBJ1-5
CDR3 protein: ASSLEQGGQPQH

D gene: TRBD1
V gene: TRBV27
J gene: TRBJ2-7
CDR3 protein: AVGQGAHYEQY

D gene: TRBD2
V gene: TRBV7-9
J gene: TRBJ2-1
CDR3 protein: ASSYLAASQQF

D gene: TRBD1
V gene: TRBV10-2
J gene: TRBJ2-1
CDR3 protein: ASSDYLTDREGRSYNEQF

D gene: NA
V gene: TRBV6-4
J gene: TRBJ1-1
CDR3 protein: ASSRGPNTEAF

D gene: TRBD1
V gene: TRBV4-2
J gene: TRBJ1-2
CDR3 protein: ASSDRTGDTNYGYT

D gene: NA
V gene: TRBV6-5
J gene: TRBJ1-2
CDR3 protein: ASSYSYRVYGYT

D gene: TRBD2
V gene: TRBV7-9
J gene: TRBJ2-2
CDR3 protein: ASSGGLAGRYTGELF

D gene: NA
V gene: TRBV7-6
J gene: TRBJ1-2
CDR3 protein: ASSPGRTGGYT

D gene: NA
V gene: TRBV20-1
J gene: TRBJ2-7
CDR3 protein: SARAKDEQY

D gene: NA
V gene: TRBV6-6
J gene: TRBJ2-5
CDR3 protein: ASSYKETQY

D gene: NA
V gene: TRBV30
J gene: TRBJ1-1
CDR3 protein: AWSWRRRPTEAF

D gene: NA
V gene: TRBV19
J gene: TRBJ2-1
CDR3 protein: ASSIEAYNEQF

D gene: NA
V gene: TRBV25-1
J gene: TRBJ1-4
CDR3 protein: ASSQTTTGSREKLF

D gene: TRBD2
V gene: TRBV5-6
J gene: TRBJ2-1
CDR3 protein: ASSLATSGSSYNEQF

D gene: NA
V gene: TRBV6-1
J gene: TRBJ1-4
CDR3 protein: ASSENSDEKLF

D gene: TRBD1
V gene: TRBV7-3
J gene: TRBJ2-3
CDR3 protein: ASSFGVGQGVDTQY

D gene: NA
V gene: TRBV30
J gene: TRBJ2-2
CDR3 protein: AWSVGLVSPGELF

D gene: NA
V gene: TRBV18
J gene: TRBJ1-1
CDR3 protein: ASSGSSQGTEAF

D gene: TRBD1
V gene: TRBV19
J gene: TRBJ2-2
CDR3 protein: ASSNTGGTGELF

D gene: NA
V gene: TRBV5-1
J gene: TRBJ2-1
CDR3 protein: ASSLAQSFTNNEQF

D gene: NA
V gene: TRBV19
J gene: TRBJ2-7
CDR3 protein: ASGRRGVIDEQY